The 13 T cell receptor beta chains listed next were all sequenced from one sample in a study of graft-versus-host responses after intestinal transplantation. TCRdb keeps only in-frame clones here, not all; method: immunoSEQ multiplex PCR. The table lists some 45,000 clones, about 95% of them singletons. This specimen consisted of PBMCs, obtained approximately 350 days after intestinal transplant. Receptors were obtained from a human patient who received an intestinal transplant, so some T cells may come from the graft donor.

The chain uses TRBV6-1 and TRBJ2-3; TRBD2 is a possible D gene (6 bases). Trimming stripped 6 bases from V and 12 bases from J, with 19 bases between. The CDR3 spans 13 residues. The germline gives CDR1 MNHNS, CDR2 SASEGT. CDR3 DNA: TGTGCCAGCAGACCCAACGATGGGGACTCTCAGTATTTT. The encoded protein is CASRPNDGDSQYF.

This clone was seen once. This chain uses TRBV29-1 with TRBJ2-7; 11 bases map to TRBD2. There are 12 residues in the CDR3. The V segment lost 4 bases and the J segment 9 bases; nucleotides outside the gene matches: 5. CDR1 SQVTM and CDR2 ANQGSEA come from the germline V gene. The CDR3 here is CSVVSGGVVQYF. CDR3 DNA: TGCAGCGTTGTTAGCGGGGGGGTGGTGCAGTACTTC.

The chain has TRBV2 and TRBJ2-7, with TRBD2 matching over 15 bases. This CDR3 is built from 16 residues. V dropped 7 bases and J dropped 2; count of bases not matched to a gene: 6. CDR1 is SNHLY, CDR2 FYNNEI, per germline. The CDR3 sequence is CASNGLAGGVTYEQYF. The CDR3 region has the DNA TGTGCCAGCAACGGACTAGCGGGAGGGGTCACCTACGAGCAGTACTTC.

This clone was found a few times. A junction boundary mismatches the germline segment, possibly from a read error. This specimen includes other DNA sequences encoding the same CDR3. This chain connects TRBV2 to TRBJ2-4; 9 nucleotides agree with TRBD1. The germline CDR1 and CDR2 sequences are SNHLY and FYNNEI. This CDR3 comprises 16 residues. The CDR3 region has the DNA TGTGCCAGCAGGGAAGCACAGGGGGCCCCGTCGGGCATTCAGTACTTC. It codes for CASREAQGAPSGIQYF.

Here the CDR3 DNA reads TGTGCCACCAGCAGTAGAGGGGCGCGTCAGCCCCAGCATTTT. Its protein product is CATSSRGARQPQHF. The chain combines TRBV15 with TRBJ1-5, with D perhaps TRBD1 (5 bases). CDR1 and CDR2 from the germline V gene are LNHNV and YYDKDF (reference sequence). The V end was cut by 3 bases, the J end by 6 bases, with 12 bases between. This CDR3 is 14 amino acids long.

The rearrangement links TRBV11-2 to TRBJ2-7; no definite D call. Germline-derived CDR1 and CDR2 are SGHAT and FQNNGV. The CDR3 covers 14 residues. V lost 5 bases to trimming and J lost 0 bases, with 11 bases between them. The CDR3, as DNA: TGTGCCAGCAGCGAAAGACACCTCTCCTACGAGCAGTACTTC. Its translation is CASSERHLSYEQYF.

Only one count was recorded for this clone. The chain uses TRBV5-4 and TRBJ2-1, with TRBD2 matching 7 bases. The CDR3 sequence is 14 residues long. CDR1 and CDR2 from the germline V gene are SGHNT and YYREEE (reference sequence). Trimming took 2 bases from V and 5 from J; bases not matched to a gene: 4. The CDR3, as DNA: TGTGCCAGCAGCTTCCCGGCGGGGGACAATGAGCAGTTCTTC. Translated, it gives CASSFPAGDNEQFF.

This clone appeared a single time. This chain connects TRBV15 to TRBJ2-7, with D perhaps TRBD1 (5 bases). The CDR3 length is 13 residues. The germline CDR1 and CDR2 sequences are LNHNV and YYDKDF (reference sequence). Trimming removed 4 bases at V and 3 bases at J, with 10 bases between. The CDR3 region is CATSTETDYEQYF. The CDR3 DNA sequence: TGTGCCACCAGCACAGAGACAGACTACGAGCAGTACTTC.

The CDR3 DNA reads TGTGCCAGCAGCCCCAAACGGACAGGGCAAGTCACAGATACGCAGTATTTT. Its protein is CASSPKRTGQVTDTQYF. This sequence joins TRBV13 and TRBJ2-3, with 8 bases fitting TRBD1. Germline CDR1 is PRHDT and CDR2 is FYEKMQ (reference sequence). Trimming cost V 5 bases and J 2 bases; bases outside gene matches: 12. The CDR3 runs 17 residues.

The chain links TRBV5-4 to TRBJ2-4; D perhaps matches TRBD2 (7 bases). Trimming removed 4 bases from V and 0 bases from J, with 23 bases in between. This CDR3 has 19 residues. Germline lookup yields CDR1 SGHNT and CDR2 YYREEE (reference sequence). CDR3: CASSTKLGPGGLAKNIQYF. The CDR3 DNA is TGTGCCAGCAGCACTAAGCTAGGTCCGGGGGGCCTAGCCAAAAACATTCAGTACTTC.

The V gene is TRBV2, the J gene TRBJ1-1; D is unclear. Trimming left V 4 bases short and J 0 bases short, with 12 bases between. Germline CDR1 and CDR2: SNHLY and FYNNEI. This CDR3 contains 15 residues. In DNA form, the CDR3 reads TGTGCCAGCAGTGCCTTGGAGGTGGTGAACACTGAAGCTTTCTTT. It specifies CASSALEVVNTEAFF.

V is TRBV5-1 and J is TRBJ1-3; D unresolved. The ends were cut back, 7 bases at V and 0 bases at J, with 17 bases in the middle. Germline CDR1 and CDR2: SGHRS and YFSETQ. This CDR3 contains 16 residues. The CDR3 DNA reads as TGCGCCAGCGGCCCACAGCGGGTCGTCTCTGGAAACACCATATATTTT. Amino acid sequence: CASGPQRVVSGNTIYF.

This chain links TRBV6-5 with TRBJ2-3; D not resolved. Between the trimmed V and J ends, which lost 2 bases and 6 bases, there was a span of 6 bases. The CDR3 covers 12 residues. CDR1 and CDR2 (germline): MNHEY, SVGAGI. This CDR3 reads CASSYTGDTQYF. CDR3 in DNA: TGTGCCAGCAGTTACACGGGCGATACGCAGTATTTT.